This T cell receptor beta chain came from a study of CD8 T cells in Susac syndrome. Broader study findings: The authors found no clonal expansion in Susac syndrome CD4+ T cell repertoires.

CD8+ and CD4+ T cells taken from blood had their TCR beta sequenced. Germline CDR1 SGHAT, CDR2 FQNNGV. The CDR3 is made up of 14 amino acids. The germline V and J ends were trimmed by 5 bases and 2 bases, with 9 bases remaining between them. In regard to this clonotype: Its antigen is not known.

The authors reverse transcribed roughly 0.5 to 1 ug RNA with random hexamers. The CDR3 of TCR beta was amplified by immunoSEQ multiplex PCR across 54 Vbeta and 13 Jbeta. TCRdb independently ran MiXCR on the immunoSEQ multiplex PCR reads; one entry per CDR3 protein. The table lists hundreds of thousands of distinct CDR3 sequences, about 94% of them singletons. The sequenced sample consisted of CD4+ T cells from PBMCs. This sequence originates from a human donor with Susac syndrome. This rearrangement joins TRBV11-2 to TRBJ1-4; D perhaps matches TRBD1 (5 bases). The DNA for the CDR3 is TGTGCCAGCAGCCCGGACACCACTAATGAAAAACTGTTTTTT. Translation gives CASSPDTTNEKLFF. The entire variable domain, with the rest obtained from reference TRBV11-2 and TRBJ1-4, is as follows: EAGVAQSPRYKIIEKRQSVAFWCNPISGHATLYWYQQILGQGPKLLIQFQNNGVVDDSQLPKDRFSAERLKGVDSTLKIQPAKLEDSAVYLCASSPDTTNEKLFFGSGTQLSVL.